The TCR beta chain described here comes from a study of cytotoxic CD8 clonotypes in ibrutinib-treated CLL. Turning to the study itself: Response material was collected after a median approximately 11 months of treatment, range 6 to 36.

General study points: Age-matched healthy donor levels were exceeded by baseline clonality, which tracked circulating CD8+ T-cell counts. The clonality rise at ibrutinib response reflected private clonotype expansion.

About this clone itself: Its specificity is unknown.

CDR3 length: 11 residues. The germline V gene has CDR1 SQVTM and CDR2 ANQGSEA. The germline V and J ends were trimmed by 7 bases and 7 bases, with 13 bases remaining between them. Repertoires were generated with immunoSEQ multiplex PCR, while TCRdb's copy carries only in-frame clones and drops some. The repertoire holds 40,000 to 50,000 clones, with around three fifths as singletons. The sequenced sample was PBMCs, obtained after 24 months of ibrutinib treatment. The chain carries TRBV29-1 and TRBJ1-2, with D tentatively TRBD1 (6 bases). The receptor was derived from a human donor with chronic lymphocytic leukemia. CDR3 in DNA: TGCAGCGCGGGGGGCTCGGGTGGCTACACCTTC. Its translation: CSAGGSGGYTF.